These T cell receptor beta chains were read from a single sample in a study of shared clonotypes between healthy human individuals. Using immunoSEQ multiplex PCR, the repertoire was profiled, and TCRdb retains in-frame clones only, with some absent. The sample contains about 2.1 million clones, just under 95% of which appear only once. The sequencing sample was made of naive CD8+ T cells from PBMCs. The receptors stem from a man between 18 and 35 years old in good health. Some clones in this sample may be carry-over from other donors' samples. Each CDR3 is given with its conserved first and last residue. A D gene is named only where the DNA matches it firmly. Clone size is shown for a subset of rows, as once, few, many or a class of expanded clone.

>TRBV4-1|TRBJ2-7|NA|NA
TGCGCCAGCAGCCCTCCCCGGGACTCCAAGCAGTACTTC
CASSPPRDSKQYF
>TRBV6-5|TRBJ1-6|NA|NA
TGTGCCAGCAGTTCCAGGACTAATTCACCCCTCCACTTT
CASSSRTNSPLHF
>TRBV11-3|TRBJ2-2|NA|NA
TGTGCCAGCAGCTTAGGGACCCTGCGAGACACCGGGGAGCTGTTTTTT
CASSLGTLRDTGELFF
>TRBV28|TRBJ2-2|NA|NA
TGTGCCAGCAGTCTCCAGGTGAACACCGGGGAGCTGTTTTTT
CASSLQVNTGELFF
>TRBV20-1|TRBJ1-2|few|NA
TGCAGTGCTAGCAGGGCCGATGGCTACACCTTC
CSASRADGYTF
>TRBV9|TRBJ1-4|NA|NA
TGTGCCAGCAGCCCCCACACTCGCCCGGGACGTCGGACTAATGAAAAACTGTTTTTT
CASSPHTRPGRRTNEKLFF
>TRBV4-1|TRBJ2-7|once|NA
TGCGCCAGCAGCCAGCTGCCGGGACATAGCTCCTACGAGCAGTACTTC
CASSQLPGHSSYEQYF
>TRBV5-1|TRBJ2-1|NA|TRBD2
TGCGCCAGCAGTTTTAGTAGCGGGAGTTCCTACAATGAGCAGTTCTTC
CASSFSSGSSYNEQFF
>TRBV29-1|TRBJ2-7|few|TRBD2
TGCAGCGTTTCTAGCGGGAGCCCCTACGAGCAGTACTTC
CSVSSGSPYEQYF
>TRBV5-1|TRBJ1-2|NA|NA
TGCGCCAGCAGCTTGGAAGGGGCAGGGAGTTTAACTAACTATGGCTACACCTTC
CASSLEGAGSLTNYGYTF
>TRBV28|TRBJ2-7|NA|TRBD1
TGTGCCAGCAGCCTCGGACAGGGGGCAACCTACGAGCAGTACTTC
CASSLGQGATYEQYF
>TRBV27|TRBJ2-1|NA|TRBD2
TGTGCCAGCAGTTTCGGGCTAGCGGGAGCCGGTGAGCAGTTCTTC
CASSFGLAGAGEQFF
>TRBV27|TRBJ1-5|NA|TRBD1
TGTGCCAGCAGTTCGAGTACAGGGGGCCCACTAGGGTATCAGCCCCAGCATTTT
CASSSSTGGPLGYQPQHF
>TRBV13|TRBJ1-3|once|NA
TGTGCCAGCACCTGGGGGAGGGGTGACACCATATATTTT
CASTWGRGDTIYF
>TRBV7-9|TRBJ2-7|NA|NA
TGTGCCAGCAGTCCAGACAACTACGAGCAGTACTTC
CASSPDNYEQYF
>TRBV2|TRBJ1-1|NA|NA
TGTGCCAGCCTCGACGGCAGAGGGCCTGAAGCTTTCTTT
CASLDGRGPEAFF
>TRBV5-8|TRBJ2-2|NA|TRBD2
TGTGCCAGCAGCTTGCGTCTAGCGGGATCGAACACCGGGGAGCTGTTTTTT
CASSLRLAGSNTGELFF
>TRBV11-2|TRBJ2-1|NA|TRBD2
TGTGCCAGCAGCTGGGCTAGCGGGAGTGACAATGAGCAGTTCTTC
CASSWASGSDNEQFF
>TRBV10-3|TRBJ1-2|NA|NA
TGTGCCATCAGTGAGATCCGGGACGCTTCCTATGGCTACACCTTC
CAISEIRDASYGYTF
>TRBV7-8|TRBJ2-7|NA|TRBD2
TGTGCCAGCAGCTTAGTGCGGGAGAGCTCCTACGAGCAGTACTTC
CASSLVRESSYEQYF
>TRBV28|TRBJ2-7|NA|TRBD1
TGTGCCAGCATACCCCCGGGACAGGGGACGGGCGAGCAGTACTTC
CASIPPGQGTGEQYF
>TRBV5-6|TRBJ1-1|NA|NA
TGTGCCAGCAGCTTGCGGAGTGGGACTCAGGAAGCTTTCTTT
CASSLRSGTQEAFF
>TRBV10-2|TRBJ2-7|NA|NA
TGCGCCAGCAGTGAGTCTCGAGGTCAGGGGCCGTCCTACGAGCAGTACTTC
CASSESRGQGPSYEQYF
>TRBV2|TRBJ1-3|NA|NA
TGTGCCAACCGACAAGGAGGCTATGGAAACACCATATATTTT
CANRQGGYGNTIYF
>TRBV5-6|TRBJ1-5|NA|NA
TGTGCCAGCAGCACAGGAAATCAGCCCCAGCATTTT
CASSTGNQPQHF
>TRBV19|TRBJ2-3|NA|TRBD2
TGTGCCAGTAGTAACAAACCAGGACTAGCGGACACAGATACGCAGTATTTT
CASSNKPGLADTDTQYF
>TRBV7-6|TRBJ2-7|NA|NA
TGTGCCAGCAGCCCAGGGCTAGCCGTGGACGAGCAGTACTTC
CASSPGLAVDEQYF
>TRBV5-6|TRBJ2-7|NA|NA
TGTGCCAGCAGTTGGGACAAGGGCTACGAGCAGTACTTC
CASSWDKGYEQYF
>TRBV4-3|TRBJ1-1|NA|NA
TGCGCCAGCAGCGACCAAAGGGGCACTGAAGCTTTCTTT
CASSDQRGTEAFF
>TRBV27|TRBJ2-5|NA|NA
TGTGCCAGCAGTTTTGGGCCAGGCACGTACCAAGAGACCCAGTACTTC
CASSFGPGTYQETQYF
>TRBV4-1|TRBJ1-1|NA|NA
TGCGCCAGCAGCCAAAATACAGGGACCACTGAAGCTTTCTTT
CASSQNTGTTEAFF
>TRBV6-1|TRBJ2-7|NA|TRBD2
TGTGCCAGCAAACTACTAGCGGGAGGCTACGAGCAGTACTTC
CASKLLAGGYEQYF
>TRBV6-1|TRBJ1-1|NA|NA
TGTGCCAATCGGGCAGCCATGAACACTGAAGCTTTCTTT
CANRAAMNTEAFF
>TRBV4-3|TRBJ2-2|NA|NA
TGCGCCAGCAGCGACGGACTAATTACCGGGGAGCTGTTTTTT
CASSDGLITGELFF
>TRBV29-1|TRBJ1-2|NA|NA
TGCAGCGTTGATGACTATCCAGGCTACACCTTC
CSVDDYPGYTF
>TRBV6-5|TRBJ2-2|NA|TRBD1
TGTGCCAGCAGTAAGGGACAGAGTCGCGGGGAGCTGTTTTTT
CASSKGQSRGELFF
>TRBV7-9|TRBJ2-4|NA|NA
TGTGCCAGCAGCTTAGGCGGAGGCATTCAGTACTTC
CASSLGGGIQYF
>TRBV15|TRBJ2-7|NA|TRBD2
TGTGCCACCAGCAGAGATCTTGCGGGAGGGCCCCAGTACGAGCAGTACTTC
CATSRDLAGGPQYEQYF
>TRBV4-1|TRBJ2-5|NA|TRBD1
TGCGCCAGCAGCCAAGTGGACAGGGGGCAAGAGACCCAGTACTTC
CASSQVDRGQETQYF
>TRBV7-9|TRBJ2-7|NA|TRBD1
TGTGCCAGCAGCCAGGGGGCGGTCTACGAGCAGTACTTC
CASSQGAVYEQYF
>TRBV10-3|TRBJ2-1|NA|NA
TGTGCCATCAGTGAGCGTCAGGGGTCCTACAATGAGCAGTTCTTC
CAISERQGSYNEQFF
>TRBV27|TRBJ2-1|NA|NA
TGTGCCAGCAGTTTATCGCGGCGGCAACTAGGGAGCTCCTACAATGAGCAGTTCTTC
CASSLSRRQLGSSYNEQFF
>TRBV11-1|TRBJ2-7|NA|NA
TGTGCCAGCAGCTTAGTTTTAGGGGTATTGAACGAGCAGTACTTC
CASSLVLGVLNEQYF
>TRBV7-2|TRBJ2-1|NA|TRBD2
TGTGCCAGCAGCACACCAAGCGGATTCTGGGGACTAGCTCGCAATGAGCAGTTCTTC
CASSTPSGFWGLARNEQFF
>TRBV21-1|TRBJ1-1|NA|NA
TGTGCCAGCAGCAGACAAGGGACAGGGCCAACTGAAGCTTTCTTT
CASSRQGTGPTEAFF
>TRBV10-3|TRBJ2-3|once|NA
TGTGCCATCAGTGAGTCGGGAGCAGATACGCAGTATTTT
CAISESGADTQYF
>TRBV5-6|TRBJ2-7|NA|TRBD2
TGTGCCAGCAGCTTTGGCCCGGGAGGGAGGGAGTACGAGCAGTACTTC
CASSFGPGGREYEQYF
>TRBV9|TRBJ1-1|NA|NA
TGTGCCAGCAGCCCTCCGGGACAGAACACTGAAGCTTTCTTT
CASSPPGQNTEAFF
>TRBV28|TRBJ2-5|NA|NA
TGTGCCAGCAGCGGGCCCATGGGAGAGACCCAGTACTTC
CASSGPMGETQYF
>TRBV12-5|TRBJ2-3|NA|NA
TGTGCTAGTGGTTTCGCGTCTACAGATACGCAGTATTTT
CASGFASTDTQYF
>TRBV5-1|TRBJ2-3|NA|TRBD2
TGCGCCAGCAGCTTGACTAGCGGGCGCACAGATACGCAGTATTTT
CASSLTSGRTDTQYF
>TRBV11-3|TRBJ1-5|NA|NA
TGTGCCAGCAGCGGCCACAGCAATCAGCCCCAGCATTTT
CASSGHSNQPQHF